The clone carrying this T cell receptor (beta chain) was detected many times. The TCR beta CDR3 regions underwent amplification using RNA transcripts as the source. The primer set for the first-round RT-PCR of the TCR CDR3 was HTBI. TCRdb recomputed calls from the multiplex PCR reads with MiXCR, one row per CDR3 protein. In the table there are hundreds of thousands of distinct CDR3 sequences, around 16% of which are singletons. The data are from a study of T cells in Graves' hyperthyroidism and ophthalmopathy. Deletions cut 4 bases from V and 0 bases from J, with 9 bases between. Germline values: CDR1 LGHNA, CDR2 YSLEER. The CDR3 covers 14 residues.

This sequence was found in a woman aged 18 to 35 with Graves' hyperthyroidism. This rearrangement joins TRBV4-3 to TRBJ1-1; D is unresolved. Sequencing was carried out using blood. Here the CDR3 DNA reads TGCGCCAGCAGCCGGTGGGCCATGAACACTGAAGCTTTCTTT. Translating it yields CASSRWAMNTEAFF.